These 12 T cell receptor beta chains originate from one sample sequenced in a study of CD8 T cells in Susac syndrome. The RNA input was roughly 0.45 to 1 ug, and it was reverse transcribed with random hexamers. MiXCR was run by TCRdb on the immunoSEQ multiplex PCR reads, yielding one entry per CDR3 protein. The sample has approximately 170,000 distinct CDR3 sequences, approximately 95% seen once. Sequencing was carried out using CD4+ T cells from PBMCs. These receptors came from a human donor with multiple sclerosis.

For the CDR3, the DNA is TGTGCCAGCAGCCAAAAAGGTTCCAACGAGCAGTACTTC. Residues: CASSQKGSNEQYF. This sequence joins TRBV3-1 and TRBJ2-7; D call uncertain. The CDR3 runs 13 residues. Per germline, CDR1 LGHDT and CDR2 YNNKEL (reference sequence). Trimming shortened V by 2 bases and J by 5 bases, and 10 bases separated the two germline ends.

This clonotype was seen more than once but under ten times. V gene TRBV6-5 combines with J gene TRBJ1-2; tentative D call: TRBD1 (5 bases). The germline V and J ends were trimmed by 6 bases and 1 base, with 9 bases remaining between them. Per the germline V gene, CDR1 is MNHEY and CDR2 is SVGAGI. This CDR3 region has 13 residues. CDR3 nucleotide sequence: TGTGCCAGCAGATCGACAGTTAACTATGGCTACACCTTC. Translating it yields CASRSTVNYGYTF.

The CDR3 sequence is CASSYTGGKQPQHF. As DNA, the CDR3 is TGTGCCAGCAGTTACACAGGGGGGAAGCAGCCCCAGCATTTT. This chain joins TRBV27 and TRBJ1-5; 8 bases line up with TRBD1. This CDR3 has 14 amino acids. After removal of 4 bases from V and 7 bases from J, the junction contained 6 bases not matched to a gene. Germline values: CDR1 MNHEY, CDR2 SMNVEV (reference sequence).

This chain joins TRBV6-6 and TRBJ2-2, with 7 bases aligning to TRBD2. The V gene's germline CDR1 is MNHNY and CDR2 SVGAGI (reference sequence). J was trimmed by 2 bases and V by 6 bases; bases with no gene match: 3. CDR3 length equals 14 residues. In DNA form, the CDR3 reads TGTGCCAGCAGCCTAGCGGAAAACACCGGGGAGCTGTTTTTT. Translating it yields CASSLAENTGELFF.

Details on this clonotype: One junction end disagrees with the germline gene, perhaps due to a read error. The chain employs TRBV7-9 and TRBJ1-5; weak D call: TRBD1 (6 bases). The CDR3 is made up of 16 amino acids. CDR1 is SEHNR and CDR2 is FQNEAQ in the germline V gene (reference sequence). The CDR3 DNA is TGTGCCAGCAGCTTAGCAGGGGGGCAGGGCAACCAGCCCCAGCATTTT. This sequence encodes CASSLAGGQGNQPQHF.

The chain has TRBV7-2 and TRBJ1-4, with a possible D match to TRBD1 (6 bases). Germline V gene lookup returns CDR1 SGHTA and CDR2 FQGNSA. V lost 5 bases to trimming and J lost 5 bases, with 12 bases between them. CDR3 length: 14 residues. The CDR3 region is CASSPRTANEKLFF. The CDR3 DNA is TGTGCCAGCAGCCCCAGGACAGCCAATGAAAAACTGTTTTTT.

The chain links TRBV2 to TRBJ2-4; D uncertain. The CDR3 spans 12 residues. Trimming took off 10 bases at V and 2 bases at J, with 9 bases between the two ends. Germline-derived CDR1 and CDR2 are SNHLY and FYNNEI. The CDR3: CANLVTKNIQYF. The CDR3 bases are TGTGCCAACCTAGTTACCAAAAACATTCAGTACTTC. The full variable domain, rest sourced from reference TRBV2 and TRBJ2-4, is EPEVTQTPSHQVTQMGQEVILRCVPISNHLYFYWYRQILGQKVEFLVSFYNNEISEKSEIFDDQFSVERPDGSNFTLKIRSTKLEDSAMYFCANLVTKNIQYFGAGTRLSVL.

The V call is TRBV28, the J call TRBJ2-2, with a weak D call TRBD2 (5 bases). Germline V CDR1 and CDR2: MDHEN, SYDVKM. The ends were cut back, 2 bases at V and 6 bases at J, with 7 bases in the middle. The CDR3 runs 13 residues. The CDR3 DNA reads as TGTGCCAGCAGTTTACTAGCCCCCGGGGAGCTGTTTTTT. Translation: CASSLLAPGELFF.

The chain couples TRBV21-1 to TRBJ2-7; no check of the table's D call, TRBD1, against the DNA was made. TRBV21-1 is annotated as a pseudogene. The CDR3 loop spans 14 amino acids. This chain's CDR3 is CASPTGGRCGEQYF. The CDR3 DNA reads TGTGCCAGTCCAACCGGGGGCCGCTGCGGTGAGCAGTACTTC.

The V gene is TRBV20-1, the J gene TRBJ2-7; 10 nucleotides match TRBD2. CDR1 and CDR2 (germline): DFQATT, SNEGSKA (reference sequence). J was trimmed by 0 bases and V by 1 base; bases with no gene match: 15. The CDR3 is made up of 19 amino acids. As DNA, the CDR3 is TGCAGTGCTAGAGGAGATCCGGGACTAGCGAGAACCATCTCCTACGAGCAGTACTTC. This encodes CSARGDPGLARTISYEQYF.

This clonotype was seen more than once but under ten times. The V and J genes are TRBV28 and TRBJ1-4; D unclear. CDR3 size: 12 residues. Between the trimmed V and J ends, which lost 2 bases and 10 bases, there was a span of 8 bases. The germline CDR1 and CDR2 sequences are MDHEN and SYDVKM. The CDR3 here is CASSLRGGKLFF. CDR3 DNA sequence: TGTGCCAGCAGTTTACGGGGAGGAAAACTGTTTTTT.

V gene TRBV15 combines with J gene TRBJ1-4, with 7 bases fitting TRBD1. This CDR3 comprises 13 residues. Germline assignment: CDR1 LNHNV and CDR2 YYDKDF (reference sequence). V shed 9 bases and J 8 bases; nucleotides not matched to a gene: 9. The CDR3 region is CATRDSLGEKLFF. The CDR3 coding sequence is TGTGCCACAAGGGACAGCCTAGGGGAAAAACTGTTTTTT.